Each of the 28 T cell receptor beta chains below was sequenced from the same sample in a study of blood T cell repertoires in COVID-19. Profiling relied on immunoSEQ multiplex PCR, and the TCRdb table lists in-frame clones only, not all of them. Of about 69,000 clones in the sample, roughly 80% were seen once. The sequencing sample was made of peripheral blood. Every receptor here comes from a man in his 60s with acute or convalescent COVID-19.

The CDR3 coding sequence is TGTGCCAGCAGTGGGGGGCTAGGCACTGAAGCTTTCTTT. This gives the protein CASSGGLGTEAFF. This chain connects TRBV2 to TRBJ1-1, with a tentative D call TRBD1 (6 bases). This CDR3 spans 13 amino acids. V was pared by 4 bases and J by 4 bases, with 10 bases between. Germline loops: CDR1 SNHLY, CDR2 FYNNEI.

This rearrangement joins TRBV11-2 to TRBJ2-4, with 10 bases that match TRBD1. This CDR3 has 14 amino acids. V lost 4 bases to trimming and J lost 10 bases; unmatched junction nucleotides: 7. CDR1 and CDR2 (germline): SGHAT, FQNNGV. DNA for the CDR3: TGTGCCAGCAGCTCTCGCCCGGGACAGGGGATTCAGTACTTC. Amino acid sequence: CASSSRPGQGIQYF. The full variable domain, with the rest looked up from reference TRBV11-2 and TRBJ2-4, is EAGVAQSPRYKIIEKRQSVAFWCNPISGHATLYWYQQILGQGPKLLIQFQNNGVVDDSQLPKDRFSAERLKGVDSTLKIQPAKLEDSAVYLCASSSRPGQGIQYFGAGTRLSVL.

The rearrangement links TRBV19 to TRBJ2-3; D ambiguous. CDR1 is LNHDA and CDR2 is SQIVND in the germline V gene (reference sequence). The length of the CDR3 is 14 residues. The germline V and J ends were trimmed by 7 bases and 2 bases, with 13 bases remaining between them. The CDR3 DNA is TGTGCCAGTAAAAGTGTTAGCTCCACAGATACGCAGTATTTT. Translated: CASKSVSSTDTQYF.

The chain joins TRBV4-3 to TRBJ1-3; D call uncertain. The germline V gene encodes CDR1 LGHNA and CDR2 YSLEER. Trimming shortened V by 2 bases and J by 0 bases, and 5 bases separated the two germline ends. The CDR3 has 14 amino acids. The CDR3 nucleotides read TGCGCCAGCAGCCAAACGGGCTCTGGAAACACCATATATTTT. It translates to CASSQTGSGNTIYF.

The V call is TRBV29-1, the J call TRBJ2-3, with TRBD1 identical over 10 bases. J gave up 11 bases and V 4 bases, and 12 bases lay outside the gene matches. In germline, CDR1 is SQVTM, CDR2 ANQGSEA. The CDR3 sequence is 14 residues long. CDR3 amino acids: CSVVPWTGGNQQYF. The CDR3 DNA reads as TGCAGCGTTGTCCCCTGGACAGGGGGAAATCAGCAGTATTTT.

The V gene is TRBV19, the J gene TRBJ1-2, with TRBD1 matching over 9 bases. Trimming removed 3 bases from V and 2 bases from J; junction bases left unmatched: 1. Germline-derived CDR1 and CDR2 are LNHDA and SQIVND (reference sequence). This CDR3 comprises 14 residues. The CDR3 loop reads CASSMTGGNYGYTF. CDR3 sequence (DNA): TGTGCCAGTAGTATGACAGGGGGGAACTATGGCTACACCTTC.

The table lists this clone with a few counts. The V and J genes are TRBV11-2 and TRBJ2-5; 14 bases fit TRBD2. The length of the CDR3 is 17 residues. V gave up 5 bases and J gave up 5 bases; unmatched junction bases: 10. Germline values: CDR1 SGHAT, CDR2 FQNNGV. The CDR3 is CASSHPGLAGVGETQYF. CDR3 DNA sequence: TGTGCCAGCAGCCACCCGGGACTAGCGGGGGTAGGGGAGACCCAGTACTTC. Complete variable domain (other parts from reference TRBV11-2 and TRBJ2-5): EAGVAQSPRYKIIEKRQSVAFWCNPISGHATLYWYQQILGQGPKLLIQFQNNGVVDDSQLPKDRFSAERLKGVDSTLKIQPAKLEDSAVYLCASSHPGLAGVGETQYFGPGTRLLVL.

The rearrangement links TRBV15 to TRBJ2-5, with TRBD1 identical over 10 bases. CDR3 size: 11 residues. CDR1 LNHNV and CDR2 YYDKDF come from the germline V gene (reference sequence). With 5 bases clipped from V and 13 bases from J, the junction kept 4 bases outside the gene matches. The CDR3 here is CATSGTGEMYF. For the CDR3, the DNA is TGTGCCACCAGCGGGACAGGGGAGATGTACTTC.

The CDR3, as DNA: TGCGCCAGCAGCCAGCTCGGGGACAGGGTTCGGACTAATGAAAAACTGTTTTTT. This codes for CASSQLGDRVRTNEKLFF. V is TRBV4-1 and J is TRBJ1-4; 9 nucleotides line up with TRBD1. Germline assignment: CDR1 MGHRA and CDR2 YSYEKL. The V and J ends lost 3 bases and 2 bases, in that order; junction bases with no gene match: 10. CDR3 length: 18 amino acids.

This rearrangement joins TRBV10-2 to TRBJ2-2; D perhaps matches TRBD2 (6 bases). The CDR3 runs 16 residues. Germline CDR1 is WSHSY and CDR2 is SAAADI. V was cut by 3 bases and J by 7 bases, with 18 bases left in between. The CDR3 loop reads CASSDEAGRRSGELFF. The CDR3 nucleotides are TGCGCCAGCAGTGACGAGGCGGGAAGGAGGAGCGGGGAGCTGTTTTTT.

This clone was detected once. The gene calls are TRBV7-2 and TRBJ2-2, with D uncertain. The germline CDR1 and CDR2 sequences are SGHTA and FQGNSA. CDR3 size: 17 residues. Between the trimmed V and J ends, which lost 3 bases and 3 bases, there was a span of 17 bases. The CDR3 is CASSFALGPFYTGELFF. The CDR3 DNA follows: TGTGCCAGCAGCTTTGCACTGGGCCCTTTTTACACCGGGGAGCTGTTTTTT.

The rearrangement joins TRBV2 to TRBJ2-5, with D perhaps TRBD1 (5 bases). CDR3 size: 12 residues. Looked up from germline, CDR1 is SNHLY and CDR2 is FYNNEI. Trimming left V 6 bases short and J 4 bases short, with 9 bases between. The CDR3 spells CASRTERETQYF. As DNA, the CDR3 is TGTGCCAGCAGGACAGAGCGAGAGACCCAGTACTTC.

The chain joins TRBV6-5 to TRBJ2-4; 7 nucleotides agree with TRBD2. Looked up from germline, CDR1 is MNHEY and CDR2 is SVGAGI. The CDR3 contains 15 residues. With 4 bases clipped from V and 8 bases from J, the junction kept 11 bases outside the gene matches. The CDR3 DNA reads TGTGCCAGCAGTTCCCCCCGAGCGGGGAAGGACATTCAGTACTTC. Protein sequence: CASSSPRAGKDIQYF.

This clone is medium-sized (0.01 to 0.1%) by share. This chain connects TRBV6-1 to TRBJ1-2; D is ambiguous. This CDR3 has 16 residues. Per the germline V gene, CDR1 is MNHNS and CDR2 is SASEGT. V lost 0 bases and J 4 bases, leaving 15 bases between the germline ends. The CDR3 is CASSEAQSTALYGYTF. DNA of the CDR3: TGTGCCAGCAGTGAAGCGCAGTCAACAGCCCTCTATGGCTACACCTTC.

The chain combines TRBV12-3 or TRBV12-4 with TRBJ1-4, with D possibly being TRBD1 (5 bases). V lost 3 bases and J lost 7, with 9 bases in between. CDR3 size: 13 residues. The CDR3 region is CASSLSGGEKLFF. Here the CDR3 DNA reads TGTGCCAGCAGTTTGTCGGGGGGTGAAAAACTGTTTTTT.

This clone has a handful of counts. The chain combines TRBV5-7 with TRBJ2-2, with TRBD1 matching over 8 bases. TRBV5-7 is identified as an open reading frame with a role that is uncertain. J gave up 0 bases and V 2 bases, and 6 bases lay outside the gene matches. The CDR3 has 17 amino acids. The DNA of the CDR3 is TGTGCCAGCAGCTTACTCGGGACAGGAACGAACACCGGGGAGCTGTTTTTT. This sequence encodes CASSLLGTGTNTGELFF.

In its sample, this clone was seen a few times. This rearrangement joins TRBV27 to TRBJ1-3; 9 nucleotides agree with TRBD1. The CDR3 length is 15 residues. V dropped 4 bases and J dropped 1; count of bases not matched to a gene: 2. The germline V gene encodes CDR1 MNHEY and CDR2 SMNVEV (reference sequence). The CDR3 coding sequence is TGTGCCAGCAGTTCGACAGGGGGATCTGGAAACACCATATATTTT. It encodes CASSSTGGSGNTIYF.

Here the CDR3 reads CASSLDAGGLNEQYF. The CDR3 DNA follows: TGCGCCAGCAGCTTGGATGCGGGGGGCCTGAACGAGCAGTACTTC. The V gene is TRBV5-1, the J gene TRBJ2-7, with 8 bases that match TRBD2. This CDR3 has 15 amino acids. The J segment lost 5 bases and the V segment lost 0 bases, leaving 7 bases of the junction unmatched. Germline lookup yields CDR1 SGHRS and CDR2 YFSETQ.

CDR3 amino acids: CASSLQGASNQPQHF. CDR3 bases: TGTGCCAGCAGTTTACAGGGGGCTAGCAATCAGCCCCAGCATTTT. The chain uses TRBV27 and TRBJ1-5, with 8 bases that match TRBD1. Germline V gene lookup returns CDR1 MNHEY and CDR2 SMNVEV (reference sequence). This CDR3 has 15 amino acids. The ends lost 2 bases at V and 0 bases at J; junction bases unmatched: 0.

The chain employs TRBV4-1 and TRBJ1-1; the D gene is possibly TRBD1 (5 bases). Trimming shortened V by 8 bases and J by 3 bases, and 19 bases separated the two germline ends. Per the germline V gene, CDR1 is MGHRA and CDR2 is YSYEKL. This CDR3 region has 15 residues. As DNA, the CDR3 is TGCGCCAGCCGAGAGCCCAGGGAAGAGGACACTGAAGCTTTCTTT. Amino acids: CASREPREEDTEAFF.

The chain employs TRBV28 and TRBJ1-2; no definite D call. Trimming took off 3 bases at V and 3 bases at J, with 14 bases between the two ends. The CDR3 is 15 amino acids. Germline CDR1 reads MDHEN; CDR2 reads SYDVKM. CDR3 coding DNA: TGTGCCAGCAGTTTTTTTCCCGGGGTGGACTATGGCTACACCTTC. It is translated as CASSFFPGVDYGYTF.

This clone occurred once. The CDR3: CASGLTPGRTLGEAFF. The CDR3 DNA reads as TGTGCTAGTGGTTTGACTCCTGGGAGGACCCTCGGTGAAGCTTTCTTT. The rearrangement uses TRBV12-5 and TRBJ1-1, with D unclear. Trimming cost V 2 bases and J 7 bases, with 20 bases left between them. Germline V gives CDR1 LGHNT, CDR2 FRNRAP. The CDR3 extends over 16 amino acids.

This clone is deemed medium-sized. The rearrangement uses TRBV6-5 and TRBJ1-2; D remains ambiguous. The CDR3 spans 14 residues. V was cut by 6 bases and J by 4 bases, with 15 bases left in between. CDR1 is MNHEY, CDR2 SVGAGI, per germline. The CDR3 sequence: CASRPPGLAYGYTF. The CDR3 DNA reads TGTGCCAGCAGGCCCCCCGGGTTAGCCTATGGCTACACCTTC.

This clone came up a few times. The chain links TRBV27 to TRBJ1-5; possible D gene TRBD1, 5 bases. V gave up 5 bases and J gave up 2 bases, with 10 bases separating them. CDR1 is MNHEY, CDR2 SMNVEV, per germline (reference sequence). CDR3 length: 14 amino acids. This chain's CDR3 is CASSRMGRNQPQHF. CDR3 in DNA: TGTGCCAGCAGTCGAATGGGGCGCAATCAGCCCCAGCATTTT.

The genes are TRBV29-1 and TRBJ1-1; the D is unclear. CDR3 length: 16 amino acids. Deletions cut 0 bases from V and 4 bases from J, with 18 bases between. The germline CDR1 and CDR2 sequences are SQVTM and ANQGSEA. CDR3 loop: CSVEDGSGRRSTEAFF. The CDR3 coding sequence is TGCAGCGTTGAAGATGGTTCGGGCAGGAGGAGCACTGAAGCTTTCTTT.

This clone was detected only once. The CDR3 protein is CASSLQANTEAFF. The DNA of the CDR3 is TGTGCCAGCAGTTTACAGGCGAACACTGAAGCTTTCTTT. V usage is TRBV12-3 or TRBV12-4 and J usage is TRBJ1-1; D gene unclear. The CDR3 runs 13 residues. V gave up 2 bases and J gave up 1 base, with 5 bases separating them.

V and J are TRBV9 and TRBJ2-6; D ambiguous. The length of the CDR3 is 14 residues. Germline CDR1 is SGDLS and CDR2 is YYNGEE. Deletions cut 3 bases from V and 0 bases from J, with 4 bases between. CDR3 loop: CASSASSGANVLTF. CDR3 nucleotides: TGTGCCAGCAGCGCCAGCTCTGGGGCCAACGTCCTGACTTTC.

The V and J genes are TRBV9 and TRBJ2-3, with 7 nucleotides matching TRBD2. V was clipped by 0 bases and J by 2 bases; unmatched bases: 3. Germline CDR1 and CDR2: SGDLS and YYNGEE. The CDR3 is 15 residues long. The chain's CDR3 is CASSVEAGYTDTQYF. The CDR3 DNA sequence: TGTGCCAGCAGCGTAGAAGCGGGGTACACAGATACGCAGTATTTT.